Each of the 26 T cell receptor beta chains below was sequenced from the same sample in a study of T cell responses to AZD1222 COVID-19 vaccine. Measured with immunoSEQ multiplex PCR; TCRdb has only the in-frame clones, and not every one. In the table there are under 70,000 clones, 60% to 85% of which are singletons. This material consisted of peripheral blood, taken on day 0 of MenACWY control vaccination. The receptors were sampled from an adult in good health.

The chain combines TRBV19 with TRBJ2-3; a possible D gene is TRBD2 (6 bases). Germline CDR1 reads LNHDA; CDR2 reads SQIVND (reference sequence). V lost 9 bases and J 0 bases, leaving 16 bases between the germline ends. This CDR3 comprises 15 residues. The CDR3 sequence is CASSIVAASTDTQYF. DNA of the CDR3: TGTGCCAGCTCCATTGTAGCGGCTAGCACAGATACGCAGTATTTT.

V gene TRBV6-2 or TRBV6-3 combines with J gene TRBJ2-1; D is possibly TRBD2 (6 bases). The CDR3 runs 13 residues. Trimming pared 5 bases from V and 10 bases from J, leaving 15 bases between. The germline CDR1 and CDR2 sequences are MNHEY and SVGEGT. CDR3 in DNA: TGTGCCAGCAGTCAACTAGCACGGGACGAGCAGTTCTTC. Amino acids: CASSQLARDEQFF.

The chain uses TRBV5-5 and TRBJ1-6; 8 bases align to TRBD1. This CDR3 is built from 15 residues. Germline CDR1 SGHKS, CDR2 YYEKEE (reference sequence). Trimming took 4 bases from V and 8 from J; bases not matched to a gene: 8. The CDR3: CASSRQGALDSPLHF. As DNA, the CDR3 is TGTGCCAGCAGCCGGCAGGGGGCTCTGGATTCACCCCTCCACTTT.

In DNA form, the CDR3 reads TGTGCCAGCAGGCACCGATCCGGGACCTACTACGAGCAGTACTTC. Protein product: CASRHRSGTYYEQYF. The chain couples TRBV28 to TRBJ2-7; D tentatively reads TRBD1 or TRBD2 (5 bases each). Germline CDR1 reads MDHEN; CDR2 reads SYDVKM. Between the trimmed V and J ends, which lost 6 bases and 3 bases, there was a span of 18 bases. The length of the CDR3 is 15 residues.

With respect to this clone: The sample carries other DNA sequences with the same CDR3. The chain recombines TRBV7-2 with TRBJ2-1; D is unresolved. Trimming pared 1 base from V and 2 bases from J, leaving 12 bases between. The CDR3 spans 16 residues. Germline values: CDR1 SGHTA, CDR2 FQGNSA. The CDR3 DNA is TGTGCCAGCAGCTTAGGGTTAGCAGGCCCCTACAATGAGCAGTTCTTC. Translated, it gives CASSLGLAGPYNEQFF.

The rearrangement joins TRBV7-3 to TRBJ2-1; 8 bases are a match to TRBD1. The CDR3 is 15 residues long. The V gene's germline CDR1 is SGHTA and CDR2 FQGTGA. With V trimmed by 1 base and J by 2 bases, 1 base remained unmatched. CDR3: CASSLRGQAYNEQFF. The DNA for the CDR3 is TGTGCCAGCAGCTTAAGGGGACAGGCCTACAATGAGCAGTTCTTC. The full variable domain, rest sourced from reference TRBV7-3 and TRBJ2-1, is GAGVSQTPSNKVTEKGKYVELRCDPISGHTALYWYRQSLGQGPEFLIYFQGTGAADDSGLPNDRFFAVRPEGSVSTLKIQRTERGDSAVYLCASSLRGQAYNEQFFGPGTRLTVL.

This sequence joins TRBV11-2 and TRBJ1-5; D is ambiguous. This CDR3 region has 13 residues. V shed 5 bases and J shed 7 bases, with 12 bases lying between them. The germline V gene encodes CDR1 SGHAT and CDR2 FQNNGV. CDR3 protein: CASSREAEQPQHF. The CDR3 region has the DNA TGTGCCAGCAGCAGAGAGGCGGAACAGCCCCAGCATTTT.

This clone was seen a single time. This chain links TRBV7-9 with TRBJ1-1, with D hard to call. The CDR3 contains 12 residues. Germline V lookup: CDR1 SEHNR, CDR2 FQNEAQ (reference sequence). V was cut by 4 bases and J by 3 bases, with 6 bases left in between. This chain's CDR3 is CASSSGYTEAFF. The CDR3 nucleotides read TGTGCCAGCAGCTCTGGGTACACTGAAGCTTTCTTT. Based on the CDR3 plus reference TRBV7-9 and TRBJ1-1, the full variable domain is DTGVSQNPRHKITKRGQNVTFRCDPISEHNRLYWYRQTLGQGPEFLTYFQNEAQLEKSRLLSDRFSAERPKGSFSTLEIQRTEQGDSAMYLCASSSGYTEAFFGQGTRLTVV.

The chain links TRBV7-9 to TRBJ2-1, with TRBD1 identical over 9 bases. Looked up from germline, CDR1 is SEHNR and CDR2 is FQNEAQ (reference sequence). This CDR3 spans 15 amino acids. Trimming took 5 bases from V and 5 from J; bases not matched to a gene: 7. The CDR3 DNA sequence: TGTGCCAGCAGCACACGACAGGGGGAAAACAATGAGCAGTTCTTC. Translating it yields CASSTRQGENNEQFF.

This clone has a single count. V and J are TRBV10-3 and TRBJ1-4, with TRBD1 identical over 7 bases. J gave up 0 bases and V 10 bases, and 11 bases lay outside the gene matches. The length of the CDR3 is 16 residues. Germline CDR1 reads ENHRY; CDR2 reads SYGVKD. In DNA, the CDR3 is TGTGCCACCCGACAGGGTCGGATCCCAACTAATGAAAAACTGTTTTTT. Translated, it gives CATRQGRIPTNEKLFF.

Only a few counts were recorded for this clone. The chain recombines TRBV4-2 with TRBJ2-5; TRBD2 matches 10 bases. Unmatched junction bases numbered 10, after V lost 0 bases and J lost 3 bases. This CDR3 spans 18 amino acids. Germline assignment: CDR1 LGHNA and CDR2 YNFKEQ. The CDR3 nucleotides read TGTGCCAGCAGCCAAGATCTCAGCAGCGGGGGGGATAAAGAGACCCAGTACTTC. Translating gives CASSQDLSSGGDKETQYF.

This chain links TRBV7-6 with TRBJ1-1; D possibly corresponds to TRBD1 (5 bases). V lost 2 bases and J 2 bases, leaving 12 bases between the germline ends. The CDR3 length is 15 residues. Germline values: CDR1 SGHVS, CDR2 FNYEAQ. The chain's CDR3 is CASSLRRGVNTEAFF. DNA of the CDR3: TGTGCCAGCAGCTTACGGAGGGGAGTTAACACTGAAGCTTTCTTT.

The rearrangement links TRBV9 to TRBJ1-2, with D perhaps TRBD1 (5 bases). CDR3 length: 15 residues. The germline CDR1 and CDR2 sequences are SGDLS and YYNGEE. V lost 0 bases to trimming and J lost 7 bases, with 16 bases between them. CDR3 nucleotide sequence: TGTGCCAGCAGCGTAGATCCGGGGATTGGGGCTGGCTACACCTTC. It encodes CASSVDPGIGAGYTF.

CDR3 region: CASSEEARRGYTF. In DNA form, the CDR3 reads TGTGCCAGTAGTGAGGAGGCGCGGCGGGGCTACACCTTC. The rearrangement uses TRBV19 and TRBJ1-2; no definite D call. Germline V gene lookup returns CDR1 LNHDA and CDR2 SQIVND (reference sequence). The CDR3 is 13 amino acids. Deletions cut 5 bases from V and 8 bases from J, with 15 bases between.

The chain uses TRBV5-5 and TRBJ2-5; possibly TRBD1 for D (5 bases). Deletions cut 4 bases from V and 0 bases from J, with 7 bases between. CDR3 size: 13 residues. Per the germline V gene, CDR1 is SGHKS and CDR2 is YYEKEE (reference sequence). CDR3 DNA sequence: TGTGCCAGCAGCCTGACAGACCAAGAGACCCAGTACTTC. Residues: CASSLTDQETQYF.

The chain couples TRBV5-8 to TRBJ2-1; 8 bases map to TRBD2. Germline V gene data show CDR1 as SGHTS and CDR2 as YDEGEE. The ends lost 0 bases at V and 6 bases at J; junction bases unmatched: 5. There are 15 residues in the CDR3. The CDR3 is CASSLAAGGFNEQFF. CDR3 nucleotides: TGTGCCAGCAGCTTGGCGGCGGGGGGCTTCAATGAGCAGTTCTTC.

This clone turned up a few times. The V and J genes are TRBV5-1 and TRBJ1-1; a weak D match, TRBD1 (6 bases). The V gene's germline CDR1 is SGHRS and CDR2 YFSETQ. V lost 2 bases to trimming and J lost 4 bases, with 12 bases between them. The length of the CDR3 is 14 residues. The CDR3 nucleotides are TGCGCCAGCAGCTTACAGGGTTGGGGCACTGAAGCTTTCTTT. Its protein is CASSLQGWGTEAFF.

There are a few counts of this clone. The chain has TRBV6-5 and TRBJ2-2; D remains unclear. CDR3 size: 14 residues. V lost 2 bases to trimming and J lost 0 bases, with 4 bases between them. The germline V gene encodes CDR1 MNHEY and CDR2 SVGAGI. CDR3 sequence reads: CASSYGANTGELFF. As DNA, the CDR3 is TGTGCCAGCAGTTACGGAGCGAACACCGGGGAGCTGTTTTTT.

This clone was seen a single time. CDR3 sequence (DNA): TGTGCCAGCAGCCAAACACAGAATCAGCCCCAGCATTTT. Protein product: CASSQTQNQPQHF. The chain carries TRBV3-1 (or the pseudogene TRBV3-2) and TRBJ1-5; D not resolved. This CDR3 region has 13 residues. Germline V gene sequence: CDR1 LGHDT, CDR2 YNNKEL (reference sequence). The ends were cut back, 2 bases at V and 4 bases at J, with 6 bases in the middle.

V gene TRBV29-1 combines with J gene TRBJ1-2; D is unclear. Trimming removed 4 bases from V and 2 bases from J, with 8 bases in between. CDR3 length equals 12 residues. Germline-derived CDR1 and CDR2 are SQVTM and ANQGSEA. Written as DNA, the CDR3 is TGCAGCGTTGTAACGGCCAACTATGGCTACACCTTC. Translation: CSVVTANYGYTF.

In this sample, this clone turned up once. V is TRBV7-2 and J is TRBJ1-6, with D possibly TRBD1 on 6 matching bases. Trimming took off 1 base at V and 6 bases at J, with 10 bases between the two ends. Germline V gives CDR1 SGHTA, CDR2 FQGNSA. The CDR3 covers 15 residues. The CDR3 DNA sequence: TGTGCCAGCAGCTTAGACGGGGGCCGTAATTCACCCCTCCACTTT. Its translation is CASSLDGGRNSPLHF.

This clone was seen only once. This chain links TRBV10-1 with TRBJ1-5; 7 bases line up with TRBD1. With 9 bases clipped from V and 6 bases from J, the junction kept 20 bases outside the gene matches. The CDR3 consists of 17 residues. Germline assignment: CDR1 WNHNN and CDR2 SYGVQD (reference sequence). The CDR3 reads CARRANRERGRGQPQHF. The CDR3 DNA follows: TGCGCCAGGAGGGCAAATCGGGAGAGGGGGCGAGGTCAGCCCCAGCATTTT.

The CDR3 DNA reads as TGTGCCAGCAGCGCGGGACAAGTCAACAATCAGCCCCAGCATTTT. This gives the protein CASSAGQVNNQPQHF. J is TRBJ1-5 and V is TRBV6-2 or TRBV6-3; tentative D call: TRBD1 (6 bases). Per germline, CDR1 MNHEY and CDR2 SVGEGT. The CDR3 extends over 15 amino acids. V was trimmed by 6 bases and J by 3 bases, leaving 15 bases between them.

This chain joins TRBV2 and TRBJ1-2, with TRBD1 matching 7 bases. CDR3 length: 16 amino acids. J was trimmed by 8 bases and V by 6 bases; bases with no gene match: 18. Germline V CDR1 and CDR2: SNHLY, FYNNEI. The CDR3 is CASSQPEGAPVIGYTF. The DNA of the CDR3 is TGTGCCAGCAGCCAACCCGAGGGGGCCCCCGTAATCGGCTACACCTTC.

The V gene is TRBV5-1, the J gene TRBJ2-1; D not certain. The CDR3 has 16 residues. The V gene's germline CDR1 is SGHRS and CDR2 YFSETQ. V was cut by 0 bases and J by 5 bases, with 15 bases left in between. The CDR3 reads CASSLALPPLNNEQFF. CDR3 DNA: TGCGCCAGCAGCTTGGCCCTACCTCCCCTGAACAATGAGCAGTTCTTC.

The chain is built from TRBV9 and TRBJ2-1; TRBD1 aligns across 8 bases. There are 13 residues in the CDR3. With 4 bases clipped from V and 5 bases from J, the junction kept 2 bases outside the gene matches. Germline V CDR1 and CDR2: SGDLS, YYNGEE. The CDR3 nucleotides read TGTGCCAGCAGCCCGACAGGGGACAATGAGCAGTTCTTC. Encoded protein: CASSPTGDNEQFF.